This TCR beta chain appears in the sequencing data of a study of shared clonotypes between healthy human individuals. Across the study: CD4 naive and CD4 memory each took three plates per donor, while CD8 naive took two and CD8 memory one. Overall study results and limits: It was observed that roughly 5% of naive CD4 clonotypes were shared across several donors. The study's rarefaction showed incomplete sorted-subset sequencing despite large depth.

The CDR3 runs to 13 residues. Trimming removed 1 base from V and 7 bases from J; junction bases left unmatched: 2. Germline V CDR1 and CDR2: SEHNR, FQNEAQ (reference sequence). The naive CD8 subset, CD45RO-negative cells positively selected for CCR7, excluded terminally differentiated effector memory CD45RA+ cells. The protocol was immunoSEQ multiplex PCR, while the TCRdb copy is restricted to in-frame clones and leaves out a portion. Among around 2,000,000 clones listed, about 95% were seen once. A word on this clone: Its target is unknown.

The sequence was collected from a man between 18 and 35 years old in good health. The source material was naive CD8+ T cells sorted from blood. This chain connects TRBV7-9 to TRBJ1-1, with 8 bases matching TRBD1. CDR3 region: CASSLGQGFEAFF. The CDR3 coding sequence is TGTGCCAGCAGCTTAGGACAGGGGTTTGAAGCTTTCTTT. The full variable domain, rest sourced from reference TRBV7-9 and TRBJ1-1, is DTGVSQNPRHKITKRGQNVTFRCDPISEHNRLYWYRQTLGQGPEFLTYFQNEAQLEKSRLLSDRFSAERPKGSFSTLEIQRTEQGDSAMYLCASSLGQGFEAFFGQGTRLTVV.